Detailed here is one TCR beta chain. The target antigen is unknown. This sample was taken from a study of naive and memory T cell subsets. The study's findings and limits: Especially in CD8 cells, naive repertoires contained a few larger clonotypes, possibly CD45RA-re-expressing memory cells.

Germline V CDR1 and CDR2: SQVTM, ANQGSEA. CDR3 size: 10 residues. Trimming left V 7 bases short and J 4 bases short, with 7 bases between. Both TRBC1 and TRBC2 were covered by a beta constant-region primer of two equimolar oligonucleotides. Nested alpha and beta constant-region primers with the SP2 primer drove four PCR rounds on ligated cDNA. TCRdb re-analysed the UMI-ligation and nested PCR reads in MiXCR, keeping a single row per CDR3 protein. The sample has around 140,000 distinct CDR3 sequences; about 20% are singletons. The J gene is TRBJ1-1, the V gene TRBV29-1, with D uncertain. The TCR originated in a human donor in good health. Sequenced: naive CD8+ T cells from blood. The CDR3 DNA follows: TGCAGCGGTCTGGGCACTGAAGCTTTCTTT. It translates to CSGLGTEAFF.